This T cell receptor beta chain derives from a study of blood T cell repertoires in COVID-19. Background on the study: From T cells, B-cell-depleted T cells, or PBMCs came the material, which was cDNA or gDNA.

Original processing methods: Estimation of nucleated cell counts was performed using reference gene primer amplification. Sequenced by immunoSEQ multiplex PCR; TCRdb stores in-frame clones only, minus some. V, J and clone size reflect that table, while D and trimming were determined from the DNA. The sample contains approximately 350,000 clones, more than 80% of which appear only once. This clone was seen just once. This clonotype originated in a young woman with COVID-19, enrolled during active disease. The sequencing sample was made of peripheral blood.

CDR3 nucleotide sequence: TGTGCCAGCAGCTTAGCAGAGGCCGTCTTTCGGCAGTACTTC. It yields the protein CASSLAEAVFRQYF. This chain connects TRBV7-9 to TRBJ2-7; D gene uncertain. The CDR3 sequence is 14 residues long. Trimming shortened V by 0 bases and J by 9 bases, and 15 bases separated the two germline ends. The germline V gene has CDR1 SEHNR and CDR2 FQNEAQ (reference sequence).